This is a list of T cell receptor beta chains from one sample in a study of T cells after yellow fever vaccination. From the 5' RACE reads, TCRdb called clonotypes with MiXCR, one entry per CDR3 protein. The sample holds about 73,000 distinct CDR3 sequences, roughly 7.4% seen once. Source: CD8+ T cells sorted from PBMCs, taken on the day of the yellow fever booster vaccination. The receptors were sampled from a man aged 25 to 45 who received the YFV17D yellow fever vaccine. Each CDR3 is given with its conserved first and last residue. D genes are given only for firm matches.

d_gene: TRBD1; v_gene: TRBV7-6; j_gene: TRBJ2-7; CDR3aa: CASSSTPGTAYEQYF
d_gene: .; v_gene: TRBV19; j_gene: TRBJ2-1; CDR3aa: CASYDGNNEQFF
d_gene: TRBD1; v_gene: TRBV28; j_gene: TRBJ2-1; CDR3aa: CASSLSTGRNEQFF
d_gene: .; v_gene: TRBV7-2; j_gene: TRBJ2-4; CDR3aa: CASSKGGENIQYF
d_gene: TRBD1; v_gene: TRBV5-4; j_gene: TRBJ2-7; CDR3aa: CATRQGSEQYF
d_gene: .; v_gene: TRBV9; j_gene: TRBJ1-5; CDR3aa: CASSMSGRIEGQPQHF
d_gene: .; v_gene: TRBV3-1; j_gene: TRBJ1-2; CDR3aa: CASSQDRGANYGYTF
d_gene: TRBD2; v_gene: TRBV6-2/TRBV6-3; j_gene: TRBJ2-1; CDR3aa: CASSYSQASGFYNEQFF
d_gene: .; v_gene: TRBV5-4; j_gene: TRBJ2-3; CDR3aa: CASSDPWSDTQYF
d_gene: .; v_gene: TRBV9; j_gene: TRBJ2-3; CDR3aa: CASSVGRETFQDTQYF
d_gene: .; v_gene: TRBV7-9; j_gene: TRBJ2-5; CDR3aa: CASSLTEETQYF
d_gene: TRBD2; v_gene: TRBV6-5; j_gene: TRBJ2-1; CDR3aa: CASSYSSGSSYEQFF
d_gene: .; v_gene: TRBV5-4; j_gene: TRBJ2-7; CDR3aa: CASSDRDSIYEQYF
d_gene: .; v_gene: TRBV12-3/TRBV12-4; j_gene: TRBJ1-2; CDR3aa: CASSLGGAGYGYTF
d_gene: .; v_gene: TRBV29-1; j_gene: TRBJ2-1; CDR3aa: CSVTEPPYNEQFF
d_gene: TRBD2; v_gene: TRBV7-8; j_gene: TRBJ2-1; CDR3aa: CASSLEMGAGAIPHNEQFF
d_gene: .; v_gene: TRBV20-1; j_gene: TRBJ2-7; CDR3aa: CSARALTRVYEQYF
d_gene: TRBD1; v_gene: TRBV20-1; j_gene: TRBJ2-1; CDR3aa: CSAWRLGGVNEQFF
d_gene: .; v_gene: TRBV3-1; j_gene: TRBJ2-7; CDR3aa: CASSQGLIYEQYF
d_gene: .; v_gene: TRBV3-1; j_gene: TRBJ2-7; CDR3aa: CASSQGSYEQYF
d_gene: .; v_gene: TRBV5-1; j_gene: TRBJ1-4; CDR3aa: CASSLGDAANEKLFF
d_gene: .; v_gene: TRBV7-3; j_gene: TRBJ1-4; CDR3aa: CASSPYGVSGPSDEKPFF